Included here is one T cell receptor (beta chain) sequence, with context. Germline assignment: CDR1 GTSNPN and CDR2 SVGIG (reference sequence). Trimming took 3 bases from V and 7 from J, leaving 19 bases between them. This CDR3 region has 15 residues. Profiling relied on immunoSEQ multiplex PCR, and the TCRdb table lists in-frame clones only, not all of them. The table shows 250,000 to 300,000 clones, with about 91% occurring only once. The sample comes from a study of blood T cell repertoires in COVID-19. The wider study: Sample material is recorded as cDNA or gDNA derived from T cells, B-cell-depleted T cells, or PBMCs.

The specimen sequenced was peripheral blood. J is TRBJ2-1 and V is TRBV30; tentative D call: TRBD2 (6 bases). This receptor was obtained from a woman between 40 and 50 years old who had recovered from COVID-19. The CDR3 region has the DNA TGTGCCTGGAGATCGGACGGGAGATTCAAGAATGAGCAGTTCTTC. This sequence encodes CAWRSDGRFKNEQFF.